A single sample is the source of the 24 T cell receptor beta chains below, sequenced in a study of blood T cell repertoires in COVID-19. The method was immunoSEQ multiplex PCR; TCRdb's version includes in-frame clones alone and lacks a portion of them. The sample lists some 150,000 clones; 80% to 90% were seen once. Sequencing was performed on peripheral blood. Every receptor here comes from a woman in her sixties or seventies with acute or convalescent COVID-19.

The rearrangement links TRBV7-8 to TRBJ2-3; the match to TRBD2 covers 10 bases. Trimming cost V 0 bases and J 6 bases; bases outside gene matches: 9. The length of the CDR3 is 17 residues. Germline V CDR1 and CDR2: SGHVS, FQNEAQ. In DNA form, the CDR3 reads TGTGCCAGCAGCTTAGCCGGGACTAGCGCCGCATCTGATACGCAGTATTTT. Translating gives CASSLAGTSAASDTQYF.

This clone was seen once. J is TRBJ1-2 and V is TRBV24-1; possibly TRBD1 for D (5 bases). The CDR3 loop spans 12 amino acids. Germline V lookup: CDR1 KGHDR, CDR2 SFDVKD. V was shortened by 3 bases and J by 5 bases, with 6 bases between the two germline ends. The CDR3 sequence is CATSDDRYGYTF. The CDR3, as DNA: TGTGCCACCAGTGATGACAGATATGGCTACACCTTC.

The chain links TRBV9 to TRBJ2-5, with TRBD2 matching 13 bases. Per the germline V gene, CDR1 is SGDLS and CDR2 is YYNGEE. The CDR3 length is 18 residues. V lost 3 bases, J lost 5 bases, and 13 bases stayed unmatched. The CDR3 coding sequence is TGTGCCAGCAGCGCCGACCCCGGACTAGCGGGGGCGTGGGAGACCCAGTACTTC. Protein product: CASSADPGLAGAWETQYF.

The rearrangement uses TRBV5-1 and TRBJ2-3; 8 nucleotides match TRBD1. The length of the CDR3 is 14 residues. J lost 4 bases, V lost 2 bases, and 3 bases had no gene match. Per the germline V gene, CDR1 is SGHRS and CDR2 is YFSETQ. The CDR3 here is CASSFGQGPDTQYF. As DNA, the CDR3 is TGCGCCAGCAGCTTCGGACAGGGTCCAGATACGCAGTATTTT. Using reference TRBV5-1 and TRBJ2-3 for the parts outside the CDR3, the full variable domain is KAGVTQTPRYLIKTRGQQVTLSCSPISGHRSVSWYQQTPGQGLQFLFEYFSETQRNKGNFPGRFSGRQFSNSRSEMNVSTLELGDSALYLCASSFGQGPDTQYFGPGTRLTVL.

This rearrangement joins TRBV3-1 (or the pseudogene TRBV3-2) to TRBJ1-1, with D maybe TRBD1 (5 bases). This CDR3 region has 17 residues. V was cut by 5 bases and J by 2 bases, with 21 bases left in between. Germline values: CDR1 LGHDT, CDR2 YNNKEL (reference sequence). CDR3 in DNA: TGTGCCAGCAGCATACGCGGGACGGTGTTCTCCAACACTGAAGCTTTCTTT. Translating it yields CASSIRGTVFSNTEAFF.

The rearrangement joins TRBV18 to TRBJ1-5; 10 nucleotides line up with TRBD1. Germline V gene lookup returns CDR1 KGHSH and CDR2 LQKENI. Trimming cost V 1 base and J 4 bases; bases outside gene matches: 7. The CDR3 contains 17 residues. The CDR3 loop is CASSPRTGGSSNQPQHF. The CDR3 bases are TGTGCCAGCTCACCACGGACAGGGGGATCATCTAATCAGCCCCAGCATTTT.

The V call is TRBV28, the J call TRBJ1-4; 11 positions match TRBD1. Germline V gene sequence: CDR1 MDHEN, CDR2 SYDVKM. The CDR3 has 15 residues. Trimming took 6 bases from V and 9 from J; bases not matched to a gene: 9. CDR3 DNA: TGTGCCAGCAGCCAGGGGGGACAGGGGGGTAAAAAACTGTTTTTT. It translates to CASSQGGQGGKKLFF.

This chain connects TRBV6-5 to TRBJ2-4; 12 bases are a match to TRBD1. Germline V gene lookup returns CDR1 MNHEY and CDR2 SVGAGI. After removal of 0 bases from V and 8 bases from J, the junction contained 2 bases not matched to a gene. This CDR3 spans 15 amino acids. CDR3 amino acids: CASSYSGTGGDIQYF. The CDR3 nucleotides read TGTGCCAGCAGTTACTCGGGGACAGGGGGCGACATTCAGTACTTC.

This sequence joins TRBV5-4 and TRBJ2-5; 8 bases line up with TRBD2. The V gene's germline CDR1 is SGHNT and CDR2 YYREEE (reference sequence). CDR3 length: 14 amino acids. After removal of 1 base from V and 1 base from J, the junction contained 0 bases not matched to a gene. For the CDR3, the DNA is TGTGCCAGCAGCTTGACTAGCGGCCAAGAGACCCAGTACTTC. Translation gives CASSLTSGQETQYF.

This clone occurred a few times. V and J are TRBV30 and TRBJ1-6; D perhaps matches TRBD1 (5 bases). Germline CDR1 is GTSNPN and CDR2 is SVGIG (reference sequence). The CDR3 sequence is 11 residues long. The ends were cut back, 0 bases at V and 18 bases at J, with 12 bases in the middle. The chain's CDR3 is CAWSVRGDHHF. Here the CDR3 DNA reads TGTGCCTGGAGTGTACGGGGGGACCACCACTTT.

The chain combines TRBV2 with TRBJ2-2, with 8 bases lining up with TRBD2. CDR3 size: 15 residues. V lost 8 bases to trimming and J lost 7 bases; unmatched junction nucleotides: 12. The germline V gene encodes CDR1 SNHLY and CDR2 FYNNEI. The CDR3 loop reads CASRRERGGGGELFF. The CDR3 bases are TGTGCCAGCCGGAGGGAACGGGGGGGAGGCGGGGAGCTGTTTTTT.

The chain uses TRBV11-2 and TRBJ2-7; D call uncertain. Trimming took off 2 bases at V and 0 bases at J, with 11 bases between the two ends. The CDR3 length is 15 residues. CDR1 is SGHAT, CDR2 FQNNGV, per germline. CDR3 nucleotides: TGTGCCAGCAGCTTACGAACAGACGCCTCCTACGAGCAGTACTTC. Encoded protein: CASSLRTDASYEQYF.

This chain's CDR3 is CASSLMPSSYNEQFF. The CDR3 region has the DNA TGTGCCAGCAGCTTAATGCCGAGCTCCTACAATGAGCAGTTCTTC. The chain recombines TRBV7-6 with TRBJ2-1, with D hard to call. The CDR3 is 15 amino acids. The germline gives CDR1 SGHVS, CDR2 FNYEAQ. Between the trimmed V and J ends, which lost 2 bases and 0 bases, there was a span of 8 bases.

The V call is TRBV2, the J call TRBJ2-2; D gene uncertain. Per germline, CDR1 SNHLY and CDR2 FYNNEI. The length of the CDR3 is 13 residues. With 6 bases removed from V and 6 bases from J, the gap between germline ends came to 11 bases. The CDR3 reads CASSPMESGELFF. The CDR3 coding sequence is TGTGCCAGCAGCCCTATGGAGTCCGGGGAGCTGTTTTTT.

The chain has TRBV30 and TRBJ1-5, with 7 bases matching TRBD1. The CDR3 spans 17 residues. The germline gives CDR1 GTSNPN, CDR2 SVGIG (reference sequence). With V trimmed by 3 bases and J by 5 bases, 16 bases remained unmatched. The CDR3 reads CAWSGNRFTGEDQPQHF. CDR3 bases: TGTGCCTGGAGCGGCAACCGGTTCACAGGGGAAGATCAGCCCCAGCATTTT.

CDR3 sequence (DNA): TGTGCCAGCAGTGAAGCTGGGAGGACAGGGACCAAAAACATTCAGTACTTC. Protein: CASSEAGRTGTKNIQYF. The chain is built from TRBV6-1 and TRBJ2-4; 8 bases line up with TRBD1. The CDR3 totals 17 residues. Germline assignment: CDR1 MNHNS and CDR2 SASEGT. The J segment lost 2 bases and the V segment lost 0 bases, leaving 6 bases of the junction unmatched.

The chain uses TRBV18 and TRBJ2-5, with D unclear. This CDR3 is 14 amino acids long. The V and J ends lost 3 bases and 4 bases respectively, with 12 bases between them. Per the germline V gene, CDR1 is KGHSH and CDR2 is LQKENI. Here the CDR3 DNA reads TGTGCCAGCTCACCTAACACAGCTGCAGAGACCCAGTACTTC. Translated, it gives CASSPNTAAETQYF.

This rearrangement joins TRBV6-6 to TRBJ2-5; 10 bases agree with TRBD1. The CDR3 extends over 14 amino acids. The trim removed 2 bases at V and 4 bases at J, leaving 1 base unmatched. Germline CDR1 reads MNHNY; CDR2 reads SVGAGI (reference sequence). The CDR3 is CASSYGQGGETQYF. The CDR3 coding sequence is TGTGCCAGCAGTTACGGACAGGGGGGAGAGACCCAGTACTTC.

The V and J genes are TRBV9 and TRBJ1-6; the D gene is possibly TRBD1 (5 bases). The V end was cut by 3 bases, the J end by 11 bases, with 12 bases between. This CDR3 is 13 amino acids long. Germline CDR1 reads SGDLS; CDR2 reads YYNGEE. The CDR3, as DNA: TGTGCCAGCAGCGAGGCATCAGGGCCACCCCTCCACTTT. Translated, it gives CASSEASGPPLHF.

The rearrangement joins TRBV6-5 to TRBJ1-1, with 8 nucleotides matching TRBD1. In germline, CDR1 is MNHEY, CDR2 SVGAGI. The CDR3 loop spans 14 amino acids. Unmatched junction bases numbered 4, after V lost 7 bases and J lost 0 bases. In nucleotides, the CDR3 is TGTGCCAGCACCACAGGGGGGATGAACACTGAAGCTTTCTTT. It translates to CASTTGGMNTEAFF.

The CDR3 DNA sequence: TGTGCCAGCGGGCCCGGGGGATTAGGGCAGTTCTTC. It is translated as CASGPGGLGQFF. The chain employs TRBV2 and TRBJ2-1, with a weak D call TRBD2 (6 bases). Germline V gene lookup returns CDR1 SNHLY and CDR2 FYNNEI. The CDR3 runs 12 residues. V gave up 8 bases and J gave up 12 bases, with 17 bases separating them.

This chain connects TRBV5-1 to TRBJ1-5, with TRBD1 as a possible D gene (6 bases). This CDR3 contains 15 residues. V lost 2 bases, J lost 4 bases, and 13 bases lay in between. CDR1 and CDR2 from the germline V gene are SGHRS and YFSETQ. DNA of the CDR3: TGCGCCAGCAGCTTTTCGGCAGGGGATAATCAGCCCCAGCATTTT. Translating gives CASSFSAGDNQPQHF.

The rearrangement joins TRBV27 to TRBJ2-3; TRBD1 matches at 9 bases. Losses at the gene ends were 5 bases for V and 7 bases for J; bases not matched to a gene: 16. The CDR3 has 17 residues. The germline gives CDR1 MNHEY, CDR2 SMNVEV (reference sequence). The CDR3 nucleotides are TGTGCCAGCAGTCTTCCGAGGGGACAGGGAAAACTGTATACGCAGTATTTT. As protein: CASSLPRGQGKLYTQYF.

The chain is built from TRBV6-4 and TRBJ1-2; 8 bases line up with TRBD1. This CDR3 spans 13 amino acids. J was trimmed by 2 bases and V by 5 bases; bases with no gene match: 1. The germline V gene has CDR1 MRHNA and CDR2 SNTAGT. CDR3 amino acids: CASSRTGNYGYTF. The CDR3 DNA is TGTGCCAGCAGTAGGACAGGGAACTATGGCTACACCTTC.